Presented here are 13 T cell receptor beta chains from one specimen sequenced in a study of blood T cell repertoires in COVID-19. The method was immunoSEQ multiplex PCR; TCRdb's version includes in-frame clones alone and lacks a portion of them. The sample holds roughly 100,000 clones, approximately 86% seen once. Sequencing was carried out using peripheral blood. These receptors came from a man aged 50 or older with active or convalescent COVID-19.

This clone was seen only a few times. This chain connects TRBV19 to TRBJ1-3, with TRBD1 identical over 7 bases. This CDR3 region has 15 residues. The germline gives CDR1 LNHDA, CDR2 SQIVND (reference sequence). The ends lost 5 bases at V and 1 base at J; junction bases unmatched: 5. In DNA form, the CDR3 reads TGTGCCAGTAGTCGGGACAGAATGTCTGGAAACACCATATATTTT. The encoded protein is CASSRDRMSGNTIYF.

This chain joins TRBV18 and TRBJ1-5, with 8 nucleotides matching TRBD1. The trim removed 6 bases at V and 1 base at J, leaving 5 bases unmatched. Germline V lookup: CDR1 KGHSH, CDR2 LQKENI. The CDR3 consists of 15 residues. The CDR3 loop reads CASSPGGASNQPQHF. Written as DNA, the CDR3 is TGTGCCAGCTCCCCAGGGGGCGCGAGCAATCAGCCCCAGCATTTT.

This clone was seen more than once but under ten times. The CDR3, as DNA: TGTGCCATCAGCCGGGGAGGGGATGAGCAGTTCTTC. It encodes CAISRGGDEQFF. The chain employs TRBV10-3 and TRBJ2-1; 7 nucleotides align to TRBD2. This CDR3 spans 12 amino acids. The germline V gene encodes CDR1 ENHRY and CDR2 SYGVKD. Trimming at V came to 6 bases and at J to 8 bases, leaving 4 bases not matched to a gene.

The CDR3 sequence is CASSLSVHQETQYF. In DNA, the CDR3 is TGTGCCAGCAGCTTATCAGTACACCAAGAGACCCAGTACTTC. This sequence joins TRBV7-8 and TRBJ2-5; D remains ambiguous. This CDR3 contains 14 residues. From germline, CDR1 is SGHVS and CDR2 FQNEAQ. Trimming pared 2 bases from V and 0 bases from J, leaving 7 bases between.

The CDR3 DNA sequence: TGTGCCAGCAGTTACTCCGGGGGGGGCTATGGCTACACCTTC. Its protein is CASSYSGGGYGYTF. The chain carries TRBV6-5 and TRBJ1-2; perhaps TRBD1 as D (5 bases). Trimming stripped 0 bases from V and 4 bases from J, with 9 bases between. The germline V gene encodes CDR1 MNHEY and CDR2 SVGAGI. The CDR3 contains 14 residues.

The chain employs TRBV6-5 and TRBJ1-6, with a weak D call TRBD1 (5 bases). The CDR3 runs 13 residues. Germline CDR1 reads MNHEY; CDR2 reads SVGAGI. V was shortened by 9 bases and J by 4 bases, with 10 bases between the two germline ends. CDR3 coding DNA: TGTGCCAGTGGGGGAGGGTATAATTCACCCCTCCACTTT. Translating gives CASGGGYNSPLHF.

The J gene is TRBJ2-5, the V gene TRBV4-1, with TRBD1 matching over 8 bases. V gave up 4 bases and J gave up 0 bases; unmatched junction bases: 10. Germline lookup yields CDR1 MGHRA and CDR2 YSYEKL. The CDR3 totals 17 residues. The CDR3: CASSLNGDRWYQETQYF. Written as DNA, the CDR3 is TGCGCCAGCAGCCTCAATGGGGACAGGTGGTACCAAGAGACCCAGTACTTC.

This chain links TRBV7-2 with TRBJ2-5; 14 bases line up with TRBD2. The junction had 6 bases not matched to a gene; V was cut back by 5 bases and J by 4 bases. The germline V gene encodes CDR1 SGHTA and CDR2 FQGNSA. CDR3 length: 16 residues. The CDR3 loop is CASSLGGTSGGETQYF. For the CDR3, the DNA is TGTGCCAGCAGCCTCGGAGGGACTAGCGGGGGAGAGACCCAGTACTTC.

CDR3 sequence: CASSSGTVNSPLHF. The CDR3 region has the DNA TGTGCCAGCAGTTCCGGGACAGTTAATTCACCCCTCCACTTT. The V call is TRBV6-5, the J call TRBJ1-6; 7 bases fit TRBD1. Germline lookup yields CDR1 MNHEY and CDR2 SVGAGI. The length of the CDR3 is 14 residues. V lost 4 bases, J lost 6 bases, and 3 bases stayed unmatched.

The chain's CDR3 is CASSLSGPTRGETQYF. The CDR3 nucleotides are TGTGCCAGCAGCCTATCCGGACCCACCCGGGGAGAGACCCAGTACTTC. J is TRBJ2-5 and V is TRBV7-9, with TRBD2 as a possible D gene (5 bases). This CDR3 comprises 16 residues. The germline V gene encodes CDR1 SEHNR and CDR2 FQNEAQ (reference sequence). The V end was cut by 5 bases, the J end by 4 bases, with 20 bases between.

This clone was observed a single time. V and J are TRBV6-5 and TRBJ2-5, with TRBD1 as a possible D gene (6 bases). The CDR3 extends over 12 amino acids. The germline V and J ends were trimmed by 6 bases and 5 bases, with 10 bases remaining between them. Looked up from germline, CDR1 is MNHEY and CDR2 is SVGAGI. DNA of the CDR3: TGTGCCAGCAGGAGGGGGATCGAGACCCAGTACTTC. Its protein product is CASRRGIETQYF.

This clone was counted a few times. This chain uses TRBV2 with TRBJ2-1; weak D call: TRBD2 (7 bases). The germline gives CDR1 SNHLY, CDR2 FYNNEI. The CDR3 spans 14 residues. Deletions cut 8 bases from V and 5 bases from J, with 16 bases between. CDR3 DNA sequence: TGTGCCAGCGAAAGGGGGGGCCTCCACAATGAGCAGTTCTTC. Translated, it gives CASERGGLHNEQFF.

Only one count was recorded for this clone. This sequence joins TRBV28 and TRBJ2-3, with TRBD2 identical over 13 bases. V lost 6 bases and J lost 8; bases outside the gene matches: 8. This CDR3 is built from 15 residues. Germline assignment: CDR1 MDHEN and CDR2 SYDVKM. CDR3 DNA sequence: TGTGCCAGCAGCCAACTAGCGGGGGGGCAAGGTACGCAGTATTTT. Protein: CASSQLAGGQGTQYF.